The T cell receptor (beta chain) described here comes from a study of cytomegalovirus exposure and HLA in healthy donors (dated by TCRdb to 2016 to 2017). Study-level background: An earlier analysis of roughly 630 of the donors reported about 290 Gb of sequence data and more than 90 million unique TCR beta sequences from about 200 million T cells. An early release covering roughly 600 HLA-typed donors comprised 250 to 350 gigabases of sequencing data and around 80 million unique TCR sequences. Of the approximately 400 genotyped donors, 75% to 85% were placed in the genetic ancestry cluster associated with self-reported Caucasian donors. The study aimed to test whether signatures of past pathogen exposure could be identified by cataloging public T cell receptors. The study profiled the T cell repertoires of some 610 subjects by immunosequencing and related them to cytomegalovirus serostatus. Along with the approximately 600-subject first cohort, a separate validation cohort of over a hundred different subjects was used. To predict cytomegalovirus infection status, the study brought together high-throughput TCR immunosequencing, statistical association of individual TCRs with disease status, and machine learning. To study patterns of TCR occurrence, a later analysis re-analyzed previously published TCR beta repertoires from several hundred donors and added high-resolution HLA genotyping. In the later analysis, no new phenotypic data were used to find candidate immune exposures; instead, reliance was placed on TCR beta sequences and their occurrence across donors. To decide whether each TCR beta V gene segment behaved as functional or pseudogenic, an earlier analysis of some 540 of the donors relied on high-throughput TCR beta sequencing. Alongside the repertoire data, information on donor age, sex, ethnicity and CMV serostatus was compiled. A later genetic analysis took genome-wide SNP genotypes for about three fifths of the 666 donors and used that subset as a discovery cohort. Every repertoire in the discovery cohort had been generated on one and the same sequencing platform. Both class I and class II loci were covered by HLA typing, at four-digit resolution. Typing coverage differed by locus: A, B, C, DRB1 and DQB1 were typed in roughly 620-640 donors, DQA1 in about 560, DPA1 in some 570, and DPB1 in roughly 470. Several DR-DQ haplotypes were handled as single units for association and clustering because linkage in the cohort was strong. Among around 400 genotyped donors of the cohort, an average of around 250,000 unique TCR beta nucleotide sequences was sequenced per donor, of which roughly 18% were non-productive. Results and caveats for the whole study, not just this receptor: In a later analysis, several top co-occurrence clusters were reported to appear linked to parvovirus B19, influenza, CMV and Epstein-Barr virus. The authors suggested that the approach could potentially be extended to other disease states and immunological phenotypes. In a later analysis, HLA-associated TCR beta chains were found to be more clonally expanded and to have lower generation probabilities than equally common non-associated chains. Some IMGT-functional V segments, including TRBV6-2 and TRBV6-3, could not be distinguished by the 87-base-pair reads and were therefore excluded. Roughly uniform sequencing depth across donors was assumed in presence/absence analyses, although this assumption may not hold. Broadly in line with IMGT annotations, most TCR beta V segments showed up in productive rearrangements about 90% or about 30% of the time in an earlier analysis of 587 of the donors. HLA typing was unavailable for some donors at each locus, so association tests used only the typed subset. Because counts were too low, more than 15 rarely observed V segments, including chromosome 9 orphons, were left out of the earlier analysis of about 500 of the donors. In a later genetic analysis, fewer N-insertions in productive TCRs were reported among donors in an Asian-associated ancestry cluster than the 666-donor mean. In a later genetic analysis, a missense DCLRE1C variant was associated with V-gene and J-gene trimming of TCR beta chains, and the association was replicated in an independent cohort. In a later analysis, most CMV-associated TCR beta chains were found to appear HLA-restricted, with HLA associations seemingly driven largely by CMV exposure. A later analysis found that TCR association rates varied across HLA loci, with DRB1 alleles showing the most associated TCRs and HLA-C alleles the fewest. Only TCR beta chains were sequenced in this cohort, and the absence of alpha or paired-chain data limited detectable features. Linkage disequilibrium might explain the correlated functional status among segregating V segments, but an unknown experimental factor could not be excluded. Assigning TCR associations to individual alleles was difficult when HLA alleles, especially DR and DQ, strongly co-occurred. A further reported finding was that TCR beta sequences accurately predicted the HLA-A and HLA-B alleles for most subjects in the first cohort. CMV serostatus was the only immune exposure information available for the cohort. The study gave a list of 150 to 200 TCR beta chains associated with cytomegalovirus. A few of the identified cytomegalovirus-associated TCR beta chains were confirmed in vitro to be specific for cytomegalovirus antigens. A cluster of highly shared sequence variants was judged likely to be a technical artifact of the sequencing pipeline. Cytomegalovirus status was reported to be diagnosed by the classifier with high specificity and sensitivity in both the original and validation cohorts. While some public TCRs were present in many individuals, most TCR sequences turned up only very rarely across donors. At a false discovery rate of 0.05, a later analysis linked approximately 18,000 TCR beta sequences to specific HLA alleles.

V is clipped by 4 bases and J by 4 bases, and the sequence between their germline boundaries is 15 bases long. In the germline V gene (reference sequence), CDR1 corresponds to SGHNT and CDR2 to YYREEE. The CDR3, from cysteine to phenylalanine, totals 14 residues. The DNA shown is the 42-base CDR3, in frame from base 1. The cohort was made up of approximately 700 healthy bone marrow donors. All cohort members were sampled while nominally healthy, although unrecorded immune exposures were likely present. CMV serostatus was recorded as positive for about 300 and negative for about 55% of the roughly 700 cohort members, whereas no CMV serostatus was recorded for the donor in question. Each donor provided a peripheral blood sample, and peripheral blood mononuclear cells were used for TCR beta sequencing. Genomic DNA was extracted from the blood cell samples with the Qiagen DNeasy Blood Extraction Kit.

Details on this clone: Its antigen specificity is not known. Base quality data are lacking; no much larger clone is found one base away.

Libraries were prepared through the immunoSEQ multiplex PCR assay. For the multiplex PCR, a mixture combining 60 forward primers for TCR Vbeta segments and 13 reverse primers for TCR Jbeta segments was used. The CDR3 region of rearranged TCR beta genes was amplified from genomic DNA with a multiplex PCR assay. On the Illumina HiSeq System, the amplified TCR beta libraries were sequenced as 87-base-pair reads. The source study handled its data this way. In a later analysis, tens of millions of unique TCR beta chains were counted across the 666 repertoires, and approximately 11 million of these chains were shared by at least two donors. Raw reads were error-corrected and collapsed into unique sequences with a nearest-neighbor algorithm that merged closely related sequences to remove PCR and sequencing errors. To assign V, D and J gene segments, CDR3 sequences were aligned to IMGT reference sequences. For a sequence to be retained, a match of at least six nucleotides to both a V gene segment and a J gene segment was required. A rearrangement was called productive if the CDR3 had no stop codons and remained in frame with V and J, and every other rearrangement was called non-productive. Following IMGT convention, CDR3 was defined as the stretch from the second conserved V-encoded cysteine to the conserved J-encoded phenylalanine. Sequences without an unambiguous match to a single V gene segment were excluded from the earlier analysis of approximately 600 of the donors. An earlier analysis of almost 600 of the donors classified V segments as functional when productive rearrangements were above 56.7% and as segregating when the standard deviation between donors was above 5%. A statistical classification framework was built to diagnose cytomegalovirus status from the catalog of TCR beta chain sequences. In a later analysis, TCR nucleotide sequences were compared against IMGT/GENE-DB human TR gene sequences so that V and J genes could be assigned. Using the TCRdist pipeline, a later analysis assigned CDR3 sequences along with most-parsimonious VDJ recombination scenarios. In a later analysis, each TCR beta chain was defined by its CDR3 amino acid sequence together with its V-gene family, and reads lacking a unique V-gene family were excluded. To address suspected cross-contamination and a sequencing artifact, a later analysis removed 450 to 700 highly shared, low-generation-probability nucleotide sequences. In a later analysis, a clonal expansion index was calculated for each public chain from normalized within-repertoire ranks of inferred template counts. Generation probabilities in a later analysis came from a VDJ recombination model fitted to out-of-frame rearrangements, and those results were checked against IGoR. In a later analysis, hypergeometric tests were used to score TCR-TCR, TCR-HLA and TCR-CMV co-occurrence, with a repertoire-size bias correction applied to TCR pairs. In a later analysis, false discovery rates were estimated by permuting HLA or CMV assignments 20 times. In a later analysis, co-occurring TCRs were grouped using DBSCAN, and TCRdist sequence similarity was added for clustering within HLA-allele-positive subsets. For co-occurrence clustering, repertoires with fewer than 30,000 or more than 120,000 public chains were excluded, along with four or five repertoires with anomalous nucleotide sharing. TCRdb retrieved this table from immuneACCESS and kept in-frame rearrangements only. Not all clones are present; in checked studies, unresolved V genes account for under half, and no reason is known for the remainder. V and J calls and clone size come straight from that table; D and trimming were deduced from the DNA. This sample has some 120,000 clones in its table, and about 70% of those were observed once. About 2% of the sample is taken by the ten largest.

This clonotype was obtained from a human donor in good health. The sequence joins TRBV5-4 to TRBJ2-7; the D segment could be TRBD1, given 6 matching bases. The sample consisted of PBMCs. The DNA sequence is TGTGCCAGCAGCCGTACCGGGACATCTTACGAGCAGTACTTC. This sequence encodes CASSRTGTSYEQYF.